This note documents a single TCR beta chain sequence. Its antigen is undetermined. The method was immunoSEQ multiplex PCR; TCRdb's version includes in-frame clones alone and lacks a portion of them. The data contain 120,000 to 150,000 clones, around 91% of them singletons. The sample belongs to a study of T cell responses to AZD1222 COVID-19 vaccine. Study-level findings and limits: Baseline testing showed seropositivity in only a handful of AZD1222 recipients.

From germline, CDR1 is SGHNT and CDR2 YYREEE (reference sequence). Unmatched junction bases numbered 7, after V lost 4 bases and J lost 3 bases. This CDR3 spans 15 amino acids. This TCR derives from an adult in good health. The chain uses TRBV5-4 and TRBJ2-1, with 7 bases aligning to TRBD1. Here the sequenced sample was peripheral blood, taken on day 0 of AZD1222 vaccination. This CDR3 reads CASSQTGPDYNEQFF. The DNA of the CDR3 is TGTGCCAGCAGCCAGACAGGGCCGGACTACAATGAGCAGTTCTTC. Full variable domain (outside the CDR3, taken from reference TRBV5-4 and TRBJ2-1): ETGVTQSPTHLIKTRGQQVTLRCSSQSGHNTVSWYQQALGQGPQFIFQYYREEENGRGNFPPRFSGLQFPNYSSELNVNALELDDSALYLCASSQTGPDYNEQFFGPGTRLTVL.